A selection of T cell receptor beta chains follows, all from one sample in a study of T cells after somatic rescue of genetic block. Clones were sequenced by immunoSEQ multiplex PCR, and TCRdb holds only the in-frame ones, with some missing. Here the sample spans 14,000 to 15,000 clones, roughly 71% being singletons. Material: peripheral blood mononuclear cells (PBMCs). All receptors derive from a man younger than 30. The CDR3 runs from the conserved cysteine through the conserved F or W. Each record gives: V gene, clone size, J gene, D gene, CDR3 DNA, CDR3 protein. The D gene is left open where the match is weak. Rows give clone size only sometimes, using once, few, many, or a class for an expanded clone.

>TRBV19|-|TRBJ2-3|TRBD2
TGTGCCAGTAGCCTAAGACTAGCGGGAATGGGGACAGATACGCAGTATTTT
CASSLRLAGMGTDTQYF
>TRBV5-1|-|TRBJ1-6|TRBD1
TGCGCCAGCAGCTTGAGGGGGCCTGATTCACCCCTCCACTTT
CASSLRGPDSPLHF
>TRBV4-2|few|TRBJ1-6|TRBD1
TGTGCCAGCAGCCCTTCCGACAGGGGGACTTCACCCCTCCACTTT
CASSPSDRGTSPLHF
>TRBV28|-|TRBJ2-3|-
TGTGCCAGCAGTTTAGGGGGGTTGGATACGCAGTATTTT
CASSLGGLDTQYF
>TRBV7-2|-|TRBJ2-5|-
TGTGCCAGCAGCTCCAGACACGAGGAGACCCAGTACTTC
CASSSRHEETQYF
>TRBV6-5|-|TRBJ1-5|-
TGTGCCAGCCAGCTGGTAGGACCTAGCAATCAGCCCCAGCATTTT
CASQLVGPSNQPQHF
>TRBV6-1|few|TRBJ1-4|TRBD1
TGTGCCAGCGACAGGGGGCTAAGGGAAAAACTGTTTTTT
CASDRGLREKLFF
>TRBV6-1|-|TRBJ1-2|-
TGTGCCAGCAGGCTTGGGACTCTCATCTATGGCTACACCTTC
CASRLGTLIYGYTF
>TRBV19|-|TRBJ2-5|-
TGTGCCAGTAGTATCTCGGCGGATCTCGGGACCCAGTACTTC
CASSISADLGTQYF
>TRBV13|-|TRBJ2-3|-
TGTGCCAGCAGCTTAGGGACAGGGAGGCGCACAGATACGCAGTATTTT
CASSLGTGRRTDTQYF
>TRBV6-5|-|TRBJ2-5|-
TGTGCCAGCAGTTACTGGGCAGAAGAGACCCAGTACTTC
CASSYWAEETQYF
>TRBV11-2|-|TRBJ2-1|TRBD2
TGTGCCAGCACCTTAGCGGGAGAAGGGGAGGGGGCACACAATGAACAGTTCTTC
CASTLAGEGEGAHNEQFF
>TRBV5-6|-|TRBJ2-5|-
TGTGCCAGCAGCTTGTTAGGTAATGGTGAGACCCAGTACTTC
CASSLLGNGETQYF
>TRBV10-3|-|TRBJ2-5|TRBD2
TGTGCCATCAGTGAGACCCACCGGGGGGGAGGCGAGACCCAGTACTTC
CAISETHRGGGETQYF
>TRBV5-5|-|TRBJ2-1|-
TGTGCCAGCAGCTTGCGGGGAGGTTTCTACAATGAGCAGTTCTTC
CASSLRGGFYNEQFF
>TRBV7-9|few|TRBJ1-1|-
TGTGCCAGCAGCTTAGAAACAGGGTGGACTGAAGCTTTCTTT
CASSLETGWTEAFF
>TRBV10-3|-|TRBJ2-7|-
TGTGCCATCAGTGAGTCGTTGGACACCCCTTCTCAGTACTTC
CAISESLDTPSQYF
>TRBV5-6|-|TRBJ1-5|-
TGTGCCAGCAGCTTGTGGGACCGCCTGAATCAGCCCCAGCATTTT
CASSLWDRLNQPQHF
>TRBV10-2|-|TRBJ1-1|TRBD1
TGCGCCAGCAACGCGCAGAGGACAGGGTCATATGAAGCTTTCTTT
CASNAQRTGSYEAFF
>TRBV27|once|TRBJ1-1|TRBD1
TGTGCCAGCAGTTTAAACAGGGGTGGTGGAGCTTTCTTT
CASSLNRGGGAFF
>TRBV27|-|TRBJ1-6|-
TGTGCCAGCAGCCTGGGAACGGCTTTGGGATCACCCCTCCACTTT
CASSLGTALGSPLHF
>TRBV4-1|-|TRBJ2-5|TRBD1
TGCGCCAGCAGGGGGACAGGCCCCGGGGAGCAGTACTTC
CASRGTGPGEQYF
>TRBV7-8|-|TRBJ2-1|-
TGTGCCAGCAGCTTAGGGGTAAGCTCCTACAATGAGCAGTTCTTC
CASSLGVSSYNEQFF
>TRBV7-9|medium-sized|TRBJ2-7|TRBD1
TGTGCCAGCAGCCCGCCACAGGGGTACCACGAGCAGTACTTC
CASSPPQGYHEQYF
>TRBV11-2|-|TRBJ1-1|-
TGTGCCAGCAGCTTAGAATACAGGGACGGTGAAGCTTTCTTT
CASSLEYRDGEAFF
>TRBV18|-|TRBJ1-1|-
TGTGCCAGCTCACCCCAGGAAACTGAAGCTTTCTTT
CASSPQETEAFF
>TRBV4-1|-|TRBJ1-2|-
TGCGCCAGCAGCCAGGAAGAACAGATTTCTAACTATGGCTACACCTTC
CASSQEEQISNYGYTF
>TRBV18|few|TRBJ1-4|-
TGTGCCAGCTCACCACAGGGGATGGGTGAAAAACTGTTTTTT
CASSPQGMGEKLFF
>TRBV4-1|few|TRBJ2-5|TRBD2
TGTGCCAGCAGCCCGGGTGCGGGGGGCCATCAAGAGACCCAGTACTTC
CASSPGAGGHQETQYF
>TRBV7-9|-|TRBJ2-7|-
TGTGCCAGCAGCCACGACTCGGGTGGGAACGAGCAGTACTTC
CASSHDSGGNEQYF
>TRBV10-3|-|TRBJ1-5|TRBD1
TGTGCCATCAGCACCGGGACAGGGGGTCAGCCCCAGCATTTT
CAISTGTGGQPQHF
>TRBV30|few|TRBJ1-5|-
TGTGCCTGGAGTGTTGGCAGTTATAGCAATCAGCCCCAGCATTTT
CAWSVGSYSNQPQHF
>TRBV5-1|-|TRBJ2-5|-
TGCGCCAGCAGCTTGGGGACAGCACTTCAAGAGACCCAGTACTTC
CASSLGTALQETQYF
>TRBV30|-|TRBJ1-5|TRBD1
TGTGCCTGGAACACAGGGGCCAATCAGCCCCAGCATTTT
CAWNTGANQPQHF
>TRBV28|-|TRBJ2-7|-
TGTGCCAGCAGTTTATGGGGCCACGAGCAGTACTTC
CASSLWGHEQYF
>TRBV11-3|-|TRBJ2-1|TRBD2
TGTGCCAGCAGCTTTGGGAGAGCGGGGGGACTCAATGAGCAGTTCTTC
CASSFGRAGGLNEQFF
>TRBV4-1|-|TRBJ2-7|-
TGCGCCAGCAGCGTTAGCATCAACTACGAGCAGTACTTC
CASSVSINYEQYF
>TRBV4-1|-|TRBJ2-4|-
TGCGCCAGCAGCCAAGATAAGGGGAGAACCGCCAAAAACATTCAGTACTTC
CASSQDKGRTAKNIQYF
>TRBV11-2|-|TRBJ2-5|-
TGTGCCAGCAGCTTGGCCGGCCTGGCCCCGTACTTC
CASSLAGLAPYF
>TRBV5-4|once|TRBJ2-1|TRBD2
TGTGCCAGCAGCTCTACACCTGGACTAGCGGTTGGGAATGAGCAGTTCTTC
CASSSTPGLAVGNEQFF
>TRBV7-9|-|TRBJ1-5|-
TGTGCCAGCAGCTTAGATGGGCCGTGGGGGCCCCAGCATTTT
CASSLDGPWGPQHF
>TRBV5-1|once|TRBJ2-7|TRBD1
TGCGCCAGCAGCCCGTTGGACAGGGGTTACGAGCAGTACTTC
CASSPLDRGYEQYF
>TRBV6-6|medium-sized|TRBJ2-3|-
TGTGCCAGCAGGGGGCTCGGGACGCAGTATTTT
CASRGLGTQYF
>TRBV2|few|TRBJ2-2|TRBD1
TGTGCCAGCAGGTCCGGGACAGGGGGGACCGGGGAGCTGTTTTTT
CASRSGTGGTGELFF
>TRBV5-1|-|TRBJ1-6|TRBD1
TGCGCCAGCAGCGTTGGGACAGCCCAGGGAATTTCACCCCTCCACTTT
CASSVGTAQGISPLHF
>TRBV28|-|TRBJ1-2|-
TGTGCCAGCAGGTTTAAGGGAGCTAACTATGGCTACACCTTC
CASRFKGANYGYTF
>TRBV5-1|-|TRBJ2-3|TRBD1
TGCGCCAGCAGCTTGCAGGCCAGGGGGACAGATACGCAGTATTTT
CASSLQARGTDTQYF
>TRBV18|-|TRBJ2-5|-
TGTGCCAGCTCATCCCTAGGGGGAGAGACCCAGTACTTC
CASSSLGGETQYF
>TRBV10-3|-|TRBJ1-1|-
TGTGCCATCAAGGACAAGCTTATGAACACTGAAGCTTTCTTT
CAIKDKLMNTEAFF
>TRBV7-9|few|TRBJ2-2|TRBD2
TGTGCCAGCAGTCCTGGACTAGCGGGAGGGAAGGTCGGGGAGCTGTTTTTT
CASSPGLAGGKVGELFF
>TRBV21-1|-|TRBJ2-7|-
TGTGCCAGCAGCAACGCCCGAGACTGCCCCTACGAGCAGTACTTC
CASSNARDCPYEQYF
>TRBV14|once|TRBJ2-7|TRBD2
TGTGCCAGCAGCCCTAGAAAGCGGGGGATCTCCTACGAGCAGTACTTC
CASSPRKRGISYEQYF
>TRBV11-2|-|TRBJ2-7|TRBD2
TGTGCCAGCAGCTTGGGAGTAGCGGGAGGTCCTAGGCAGTACTTC
CASSLGVAGGPRQYF
>TRBV18|once|TRBJ2-7|-
TGTGCCAGCTCACCACCGGGGCGGTCCTCCTACGAGCAGTACTTC
CASSPPGRSSYEQYF